These T cell receptor beta chains were read from a single sample in a study of blood T cell repertoires in COVID-19. The table came from immunoSEQ multiplex PCR; TCRdb's copy has only in-frame clones and leaves some out. The table shows under 300,000 clones, with about four fifths occurring only once. Source material: peripheral blood. Receptors originate from a man aged 25 to 40 who had recovered from COVID-19. The CDR3 runs from the conserved cysteine through the conserved F or W. A D gene is named only where the DNA matches it firmly. A row's size may be missing; if present it is once, few, many or a size class.

clone_size,d_call,v_call,j_call,cdr3_aa,cdr3_nt
NA,TRBD1,TRBV5-1,TRBJ1-2,CASSRSGTASNYGYTF,TGCGCCAGCAGCCGCTCCGGGACAGCCTCTAACTATGGCTACACCTTC
NA,TRBD2,TRBV4-1,TRBJ2-3,CASSQDQLGIAGGTDTQYF,TGCGCCAGCAGCCAAGATCAACTCGGTATAGCGGGAGGCACAGATACGCAGTATTTT
few,TRBD1,TRBV3-1/TRBV3-2,TRBJ1-2,CASSQDAARGQVGYTF,TGTGCCAGCAGCCAAGATGCGGCCAGGGGGCAAGTGGGCTACACCTTC
NA,NA,TRBV7-9,TRBJ1-3,CASSSQGASGNTIYF,TGTGCCAGCAGCTCACAGGGCGCCTCTGGAAACACCATATATTTT
NA,TRBD2,TRBV19,TRBJ2-3,CASTLSGGSTDTQYF,TGTGCCAGTACCCTCAGCGGGGGATCCACAGATACGCAGTATTTT
NA,NA,TRBV5-1,TRBJ2-6,CASSFGQEDSSGANVLTF,TGCGCCAGCAGCTTTGGTCAGGAAGATTCCTCTGGGGCCAACGTCCTGACTTTC
once,NA,TRBV6-5,TRBJ2-2,CASSSPPRGSGELFF,TGTGCCAGCAGTTCACCCCCCAGGGGAAGCGGGGAGCTGTTTTTT
NA,TRBD2,TRBV5-6,TRBJ2-1,CASSLGLAVNEQFF,TGTGCCAGCAGCTTGGGGCTAGCGGTAAATGAGCAGTTCTTC
once,TRBD2,TRBV5-4,TRBJ2-3,CASSRTRAGGDTQYF,TGTGCCAGCAGCCGAACCCGAGCGGGGGGAGATACGCAGTATTTT
NA,NA,TRBV4-2,TRBJ1-1,CASSQERGMNTEAFF,TGTGCCAGCAGCCAAGAGAGGGGGATGAACACTGAAGCTTTCTTT
NA,NA,TRBV6-5,TRBJ2-3,CASSYHRADTQYF,TGTGCCAGCAGTTACCACCGAGCGGATACGCAGTATTTT
NA,NA,TRBV28,TRBJ1-2,CASSPVWGVYGYTF,TGTGCCAGCAGCCCTGTGTGGGGCGTGTATGGCTACACCTTC
NA,TRBD2,TRBV10-3,TRBJ2-7,CAISESNKRGTYEQYF,TGTGCCATCAGTGAGTCGAACAAGCGGGGGACCTACGAGCAGTACTTC
NA,NA,TRBV6-1,TRBJ2-1,CASSEAGTEGNEQFF,TGTGCCAGCAGTGAAGCCGGGACGGAGGGCAATGAGCAGTTCTTC
NA,NA,TRBV11-2,TRBJ1-2,CASSLGQRRDYGYTF,TGTGCCAGCAGCCTCGGGCAACGGAGGGACTATGGCTACACCTTC
NA,TRBD1,TRBV6-5,TRBJ1-1,CASTFRDRGMAEAFF,TGTGCCAGCACCTTCCGGGACAGGGGAATGGCTGAAGCTTTCTTT
NA,TRBD1,TRBV27,TRBJ2-5,CASQGPQGQETQYF,TGTGCCAGCCAAGGGCCACAGGGGCAAGAGACCCAGTACTTC
NA,TRBD1,TRBV5-5,TRBJ2-5,CASSPTGSRETQYF,TGTGCCAGCAGCCCGACAGGGTCCCGAGAGACCCAGTACTTC
NA,NA,TRBV10-3,TRBJ1-1,CAISESRGGTEAFF,TGTGCCATCAGTGAGTCGAGGGGGGGCACTGAAGCTTTCTTT
NA,NA,TRBV28,TRBJ1-5,CASIAGSGNQPQHF,TGTGCCAGCATTGCGGGCTCCGGCAATCAGCCCCAGCATTTT
NA,TRBD2,TRBV6-4,TRBJ2-1,CASSDTSGGFNEQFF,TGTGCCAGCAGTGATACTAGCGGGGGGTTCAATGAGCAGTTCTTC
once,TRBD1,TRBV12-3/TRBV12-4,TRBJ1-1,CASSKGQGSEAFF,TGTGCCAGCAGTAAAGGACAGGGGTCGGAGGCTTTCTTT
NA,NA,TRBV2,TRBJ1-4,CASSVVGGREKLFF,TGTGCCAGCAGTGTTGTCGGGGGGCGGGAAAAACTGTTTTTT
NA,NA,TRBV5-1,TRBJ1-2,CASSLGPGSGGYTF,TGCGCCAGCAGCTTGGGTCCGGGGAGCGGCGGCTACACCTTC
NA,TRBD1,TRBV2,TRBJ1-5,CASQRGDRARGQPQHF,TGTGCCAGCCAACGAGGAGACAGGGCCAGGGGGCAGCCCCAGCATTTT
NA,TRBD1,TRBV29-1,TRBJ2-5,CSGRTGETQYF,TGCAGCGGGCGGACAGGAGAGACCCAGTACTTC
NA,NA,TRBV6-5,TRBJ1-2,CASRAGRSGGYTF,TGTGCCAGTCGCGCGGGACGCAGTGGAGGCTACACCTTC
NA,TRBD1,TRBV2,TRBJ1-6,CASRLTGTGGYNSPLHF,TGTGCCAGCCGCCTTACCGGGACAGGGGGGTATAATTCACCCCTCCACTTT
few,NA,TRBV3-1/TRBV3-2,TRBJ1-1,CASCRGRGRNTEAFF,TGTGCCAGCTGCCGGGGTAGGGGAAGGAACACTGAAGCTTTCTTT
few,NA,TRBV5-1,TRBJ1-2,CASSLGGPNYGYTF,TGCGCCAGCAGCTTGGGAGGGCCTAACTATGGCTACACCTTC
NA,TRBD2,TRBV10-3,TRBJ2-3,CAIKERGAGDTQYF,TGTGCCATCAAAGAGCGGGGGGCGGGGGATACGCAGTATTTT
few,TRBD1,TRBV5-1,TRBJ1-2,CASSLYGTGGRGYTF,TGCGCCAGCAGCTTGTACGGGACAGGGGGCCGAGGCTACACCTTC
NA,TRBD2,TRBV7-6,TRBJ2-3,CASSSPGTSGVVITDTQYF,TGTGCCAGCAGCTCGCCGGGGACTAGCGGGGTTGTGATCACAGATACGCAGTATTTT
NA,TRBD1,TRBV7-3,TRBJ2-2,CASSPAGTANTGELFF,TGTGCCAGCAGTCCCGCAGGGACAGCGAACACCGGGGAGCTGTTTTTT
NA,TRBD2,TRBV5-5,TRBJ2-3,CASSLERLAWSTDTQYF,TGTGCCAGCAGCTTGGAAAGACTAGCGTGGAGCACAGATACGCAGTATTTT
NA,TRBD1,TRBV6-7,TRBJ2-5,CASSYSQGVRETQYF,TGTGCCAGCAGTTACTCACAGGGGGTTAGGGAGACCCAGTACTTC
NA,TRBD1,TRBV5-4,TRBJ2-5,CASSGWGQGAGETQYF,TGTGCCAGCAGCGGATGGGGACAGGGGGCTGGGGAGACCCAGTACTTC
NA,NA,TRBV7-9,TRBJ2-3,CASSLYRGNTDTQYF,TGTGCCAGCAGCTTATACCGGGGAAACACAGATACGCAGTATTTT
NA,TRBD1,TRBV28,TRBJ1-2,CASSTITDRDRDGYGYTF,TGTGCCAGCAGTACAATAACAGACAGGGACAGGGATGGCTATGGCTACACCTTC
NA,NA,TRBV14,TRBJ1-1,CASSQELRTEGNTEAFF,TGTGCCAGCAGCCAAGAGCTACGGACAGAGGGGAACACTGAAGCTTTCTTT
once,NA,TRBV18,TRBJ1-5,CASSPEQNQPQHF,TGTGCCAGCTCACCCGAACAGAATCAGCCCCAGCATTTT
NA,NA,TRBV4-1,TRBJ2-6,CASSLQPGPGANVLTF,TGCGCCAGCAGCCTGCAACCAGGGCCTGGGGCCAACGTCCTGACTTTC
NA,NA,TRBV2,TRBJ2-3,CASRETDTQYF,TGTGCCAGCCGGGAGACAGATACGCAGTATTTT
NA,NA,TRBV7-2,TRBJ1-5,CASSTYSNQPQHF,TGTGCCAGCAGCACTTATAGCAATCAGCCCCAGCATTTT
NA,TRBD2,TRBV4-1,TRBJ2-5,CASSQVGGGPKETQYF,TGCGCCAGCAGCCAAGTTGGCGGGGGGCCCAAAGAGACCCAGTACTTC
NA,NA,TRBV5-4,TRBJ1-1,CASSPTSGPEAFF,TGTGCCAGCAGCCCTACCTCTGGGCCTGAAGCTTTCTTT
NA,TRBD1,TRBV19,TRBJ1-5,CASSPEGQYQPQHF,TGTGCCAGTAGTCCCGAGGGACAGTACCAGCCCCAGCATTTT
NA,NA,TRBV25-1,TRBJ1-1,CASSHRNTEAFF,TGTGCCAGCAGTCACAGGAACACTGAAGCTTTCTTT
once,NA,TRBV6-1,TRBJ2-1,CASSEFRGALGNEQFF,TGTGCCAGCAGTGAATTTCGGGGGGCGCTAGGAAATGAGCAGTTCTTC
once,NA,TRBV7-9,TRBJ1-6,CASSLDRLRSPLHF,TGTGCCAGCAGCTTAGACAGGCTGAGGTCACCCCTCCACTTT
NA,NA,TRBV2,TRBJ1-5,CASGRGNQPQHF,TGTGCCAGCGGGAGGGGCAATCAGCCCCAGCATTTT
NA,NA,TRBV2,TRBJ1-1,CASRLRVNTEAFF,TGTGCCAGCAGGCTCAGGGTGAACACTGAAGCTTTCTTT
NA,TRBD1,TRBV14,TRBJ2-5,CASSLQGVETQYF,TGTGCCAGCAGCCTGCAGGGGGTTGAGACCCAGTACTTC